This T cell receptor (beta chain) was identified during a study of shared T cell receptors in the human thymus. Generated by immunoSEQ multiplex PCR, the TCRdb table keeps only in-frame clones and is missing some. This sample yields 540,000 or so clones, of which roughly 74% are seen a single time; about 0.013% belongs to the top ten. In germline, CDR1 is SNHLY, CDR2 FYNNEI. Trimming took 4 bases from V and 9 from J; bases not matched to a gene: 18. This CDR3 is 19 amino acids long. These data were also reused for a study on human thymus T cells. This second study says: Donors were healthy Finnish infants having corrective surgery for congenital heart defects.

The TCR sequence derives from a boy in the first two years of life with a congenital heart defect. Sequencing used thymocytes. This rearrangement joins TRBV2 to TRBJ2-1, with 13 bases lining up with TRBD2. CDR3 protein: CASSAGDWTSGREVGEQFF. The DNA of the CDR3 is TGTGCCAGCAGTGCTGGGGATTGGACTAGCGGGAGAGAGGTGGGTGAGCAGTTCTTC.